This T cell receptor beta chain was captured by sequencing in a study of blood T cell repertoires in COVID-19. Study details: COVID-19 samples from acute and convalescent phases originated in the United States, Italy and Spain. The analysed material was cDNA or gDNA that came from T cells, B-cell-depleted T cells, or PBMCs.

This clone has just a few counts. Germline CDR1 reads MGHRA; CDR2 reads YSYEKL. Between the trimmed V and J ends, which lost 5 bases and 4 bases, there was a span of 14 bases. The CDR3 contains 14 residues. How the authors handled the data: How many nucleated cells were present was estimated from reference gene primer amplification. Produced via immunoSEQ multiplex PCR; TCRdb's table is partial and in-frame only. V, J and clone size were drawn from that table, and D and trimming were deduced from the DNA. The table includes fewer than 350,000 clones, around 86% detected once. Input material: peripheral blood. The clonotype originates from a woman aged 55-70 years with active or convalescent COVID-19. This chain uses TRBV4-1 with TRBJ1-2; TRBD1 is a possible D gene (6 bases). The CDR3 nucleotides read TGCGCCAGCAGCAATTCCGGGACAATCTATGGCTACACCTTC. Amino acid sequence: CASSNSGTIYGYTF.